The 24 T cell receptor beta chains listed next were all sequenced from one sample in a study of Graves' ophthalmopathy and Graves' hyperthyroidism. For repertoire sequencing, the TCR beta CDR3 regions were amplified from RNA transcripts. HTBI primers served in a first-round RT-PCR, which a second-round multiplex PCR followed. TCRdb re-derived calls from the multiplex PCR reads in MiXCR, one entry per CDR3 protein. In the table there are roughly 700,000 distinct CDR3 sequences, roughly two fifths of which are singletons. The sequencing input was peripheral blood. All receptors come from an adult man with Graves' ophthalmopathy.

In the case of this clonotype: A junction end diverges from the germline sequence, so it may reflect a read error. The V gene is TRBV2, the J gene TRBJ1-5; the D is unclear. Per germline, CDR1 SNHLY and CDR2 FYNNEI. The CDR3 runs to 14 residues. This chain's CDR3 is CASSADGNNQPQHF. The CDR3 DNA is TGTGCCAGCAGTGCGGACGGGAACAATCAGCCTCAGCATTTT.

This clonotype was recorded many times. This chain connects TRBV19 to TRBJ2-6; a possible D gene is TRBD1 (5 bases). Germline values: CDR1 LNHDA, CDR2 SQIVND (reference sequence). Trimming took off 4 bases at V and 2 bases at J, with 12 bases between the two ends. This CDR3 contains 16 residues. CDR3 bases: TGTGCCAGTAGTACAATTCCAGGGACTGGGGCCAACGTCCTGACTTTC. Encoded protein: CASSTIPGTGANVLTF.

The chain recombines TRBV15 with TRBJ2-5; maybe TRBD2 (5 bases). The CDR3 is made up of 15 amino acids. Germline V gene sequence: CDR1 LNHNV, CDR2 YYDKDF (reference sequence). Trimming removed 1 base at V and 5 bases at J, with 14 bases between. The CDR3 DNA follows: TGTGCCACCAGCAGAGTATACGGGATGGGGGAGACCCAGTACTTC. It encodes CATSRVYGMGETQYF.

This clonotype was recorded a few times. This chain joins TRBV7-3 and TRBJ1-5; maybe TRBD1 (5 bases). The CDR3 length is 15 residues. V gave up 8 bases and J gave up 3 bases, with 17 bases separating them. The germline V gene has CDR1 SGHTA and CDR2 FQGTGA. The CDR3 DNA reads TGTGCCAGCTCACCACTCCAGGGTTTCAATCAGCCCCAGCATTTT. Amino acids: CASSPLQGFNQPQHF.

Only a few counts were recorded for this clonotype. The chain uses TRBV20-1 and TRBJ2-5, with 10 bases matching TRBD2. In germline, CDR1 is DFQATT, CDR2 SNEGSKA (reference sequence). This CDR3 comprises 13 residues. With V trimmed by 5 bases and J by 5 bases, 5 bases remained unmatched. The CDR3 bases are TGCAGTGCTCCTACTAGCGGGATGGAGACCCAGTACTTC. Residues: CSAPTSGMETQYF.

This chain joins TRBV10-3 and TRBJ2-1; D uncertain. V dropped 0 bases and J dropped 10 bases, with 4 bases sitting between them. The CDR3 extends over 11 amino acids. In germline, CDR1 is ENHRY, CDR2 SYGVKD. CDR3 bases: TGTGCCATCAGTGAGTCGCGGGAGCAGTTCTTC. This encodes CAISESREQFF.

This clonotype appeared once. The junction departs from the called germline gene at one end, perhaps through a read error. In DNA form, the CDR3 reads TGCGCCAGCAGCCTTAGGGGCAGGGGGGAGCCTCGTCCCGGGGAGCTGTTTTTT. Its protein product is CASSLRGRGEPRPGELFF. The chain carries TRBV25-1 and TRBJ2-2; TRBD1 might be the D (7 bases). In germline, CDR1 is MGHDK, CDR2 SYGVNS. The CDR3 totals 18 residues.

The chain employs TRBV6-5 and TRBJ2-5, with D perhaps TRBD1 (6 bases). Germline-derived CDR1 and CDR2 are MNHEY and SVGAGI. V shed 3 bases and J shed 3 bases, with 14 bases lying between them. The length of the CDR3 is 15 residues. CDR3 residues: CASSYNPNREETQYF. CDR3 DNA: TGTGCCAGCAGTTATAATCCAAACAGGGAAGAGACCCAGTACTTC.

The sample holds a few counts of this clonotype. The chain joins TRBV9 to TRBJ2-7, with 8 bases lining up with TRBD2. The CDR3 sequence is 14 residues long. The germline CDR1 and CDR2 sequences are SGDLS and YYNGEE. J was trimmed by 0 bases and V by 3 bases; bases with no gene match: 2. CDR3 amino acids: CASSGSGASYEQYF. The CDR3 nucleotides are TGTGCCAGCAGCGGTAGCGGGGCCTCCTACGAGCAGTACTTC.

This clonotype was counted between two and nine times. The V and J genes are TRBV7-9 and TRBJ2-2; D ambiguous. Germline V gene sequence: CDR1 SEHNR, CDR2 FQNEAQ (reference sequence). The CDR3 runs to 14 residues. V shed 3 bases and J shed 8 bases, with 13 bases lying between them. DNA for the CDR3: TGTGCCAGCAGCTTCCCAGAGCTGAAAGGGGAGCTGTTTTTT. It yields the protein CASSFPELKGELFF.

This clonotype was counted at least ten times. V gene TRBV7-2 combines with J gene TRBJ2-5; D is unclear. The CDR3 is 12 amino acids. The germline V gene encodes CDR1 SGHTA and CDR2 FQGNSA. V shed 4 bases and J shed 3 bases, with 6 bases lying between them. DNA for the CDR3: TGTGCCAGCAGCTCCTCAGAAGAGACCCAGTACTTC. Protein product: CASSSSEETQYF.

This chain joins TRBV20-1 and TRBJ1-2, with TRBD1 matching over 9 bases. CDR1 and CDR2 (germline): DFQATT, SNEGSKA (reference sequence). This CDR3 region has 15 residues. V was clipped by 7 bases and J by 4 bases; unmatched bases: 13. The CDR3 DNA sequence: TGCAGTGTCACACCCCGGGACAGGGTGACCTATGGCTACACCTTC. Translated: CSVTPRDRVTYGYTF.

The CDR3 reads CSARGTPRGGYTF. The CDR3 DNA follows: TGCAGTGCTCGGGGGACCCCGAGAGGGGGCTACACCTTC. The rearrangement links TRBV20-1 to TRBJ1-2, with a weak D call TRBD1 (5 bases). Trimming left V 5 bases short and J 8 bases short, with 18 bases between. Germline CDR1 DFQATT, CDR2 SNEGSKA (reference sequence). This CDR3 comprises 13 residues.

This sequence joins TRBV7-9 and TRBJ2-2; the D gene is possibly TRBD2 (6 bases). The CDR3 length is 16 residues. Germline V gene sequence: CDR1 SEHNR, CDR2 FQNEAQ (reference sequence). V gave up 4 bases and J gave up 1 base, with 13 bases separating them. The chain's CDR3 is CASSSFRAGNTGELFF. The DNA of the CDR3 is TGTGCCAGCAGCTCTTTCAGAGCGGGGAACACCGGGGAGCTGTTTTTT.

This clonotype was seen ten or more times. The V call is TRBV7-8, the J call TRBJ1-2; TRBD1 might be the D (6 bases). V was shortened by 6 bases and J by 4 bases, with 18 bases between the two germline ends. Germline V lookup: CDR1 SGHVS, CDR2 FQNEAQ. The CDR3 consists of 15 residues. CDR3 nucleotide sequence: TGTGCCAGCAGACCCCCTTGGGGGCCTAGCTATGGCTACACCTTC. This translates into CASRPPWGPSYGYTF.

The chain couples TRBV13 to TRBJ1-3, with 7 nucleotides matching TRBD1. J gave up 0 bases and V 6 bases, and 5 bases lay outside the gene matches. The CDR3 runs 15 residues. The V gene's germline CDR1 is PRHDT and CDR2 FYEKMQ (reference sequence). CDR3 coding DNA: TGTGCCAGCAGGACACAGGGGTCCTCTGGAAACACCATATATTTT. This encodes CASRTQGSSGNTIYF.

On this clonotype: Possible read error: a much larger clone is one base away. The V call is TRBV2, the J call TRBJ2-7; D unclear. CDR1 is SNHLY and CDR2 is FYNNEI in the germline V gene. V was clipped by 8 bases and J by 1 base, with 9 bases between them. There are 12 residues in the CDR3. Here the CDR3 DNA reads TGTGCCAGCGAGACCGTTTCCTACGAGCAGTACTTC. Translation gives CASETVSYEQYF.

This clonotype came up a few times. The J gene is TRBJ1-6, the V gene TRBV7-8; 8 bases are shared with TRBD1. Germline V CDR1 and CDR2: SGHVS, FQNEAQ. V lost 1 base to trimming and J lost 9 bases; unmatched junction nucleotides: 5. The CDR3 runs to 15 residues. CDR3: CASSLGTGKGSPLHF. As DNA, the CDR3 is TGTGCCAGCAGCTTAGGGACAGGGAAGGGTTCACCCCTCCACTTT.

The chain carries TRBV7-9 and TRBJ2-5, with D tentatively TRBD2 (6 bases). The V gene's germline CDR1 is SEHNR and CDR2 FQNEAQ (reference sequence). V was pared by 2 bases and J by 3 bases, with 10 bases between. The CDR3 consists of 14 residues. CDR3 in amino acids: CASSLYSGKETQYF. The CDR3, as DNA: TGTGCCAGCAGCTTATATAGCGGCAAAGAGACCCAGTACTTC.

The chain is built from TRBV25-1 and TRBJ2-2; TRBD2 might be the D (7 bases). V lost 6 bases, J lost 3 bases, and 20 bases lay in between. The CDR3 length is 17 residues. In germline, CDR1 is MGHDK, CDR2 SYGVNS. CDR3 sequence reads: CASSNRARGADTGELFF. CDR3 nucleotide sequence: TGTGCCAGCAGCAACCGAGCACGGGGGGCGGACACCGGGGAGCTGTTTTTT.

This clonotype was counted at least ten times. The CDR3 nucleotides are TGCAGTGCCACAACAGGGATGAACACTGAAGCTTTCTTT. Its protein is CSATTGMNTEAFF. J is TRBJ1-1 and V is TRBV20-1, with TRBD1 as a possible D gene (6 bases). Germline V gene lookup returns CDR1 DFQATT and CDR2 SNEGSKA (reference sequence). Trimming took off 6 bases at V and 0 bases at J, with 11 bases between the two ends. This CDR3 region has 13 residues.

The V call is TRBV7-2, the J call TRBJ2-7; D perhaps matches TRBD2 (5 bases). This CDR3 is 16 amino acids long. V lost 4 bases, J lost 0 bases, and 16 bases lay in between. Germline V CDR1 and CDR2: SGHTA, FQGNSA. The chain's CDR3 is CASSSHLSASSYEQYF. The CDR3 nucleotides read TGTGCCAGCAGCTCCCACCTTAGCGCAAGCTCCTACGAGCAGTACTTC.

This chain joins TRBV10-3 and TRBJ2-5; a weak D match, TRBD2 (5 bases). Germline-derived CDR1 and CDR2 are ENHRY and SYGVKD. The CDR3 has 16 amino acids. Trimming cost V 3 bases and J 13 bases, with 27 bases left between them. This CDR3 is CAISDGRNPNTGELYF. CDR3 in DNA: TGTGCCATCAGTGATGGGCGAAACCCGAACACCGGGGAGCTGTACTTC.

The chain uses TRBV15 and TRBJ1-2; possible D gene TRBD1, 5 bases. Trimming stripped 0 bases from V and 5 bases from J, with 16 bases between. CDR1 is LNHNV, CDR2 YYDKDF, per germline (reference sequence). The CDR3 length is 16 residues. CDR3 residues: CATSRDGLADKYGYTF. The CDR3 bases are TGTGCCACCAGCAGAGATGGACTAGCGGACAAGTATGGCTACACCTTC.